Following are 9 T cell receptor beta chains from one sample sequenced in a study of blood T cell repertoires in COVID-19 (TCRdb year 2020). Libraries came from the immunoSEQ multiplex PCR assay. TCRdb limited this immuneACCESS table to in-frame rearrangements with V and J called. A share of clones is missing; checked studies link under half to unresolved V genes, and the rest is unexplained. Within this sample are about 170,000 clones, with around four fifths of them counted one time only. Around 2.7% of the sample is taken by the ten largest. The sequenced material came from peripheral blood. The source is a man aged 65 to 85 with acute or convalescent COVID-19.

This clone occurred a few times. V is TRBV7-8 and J is TRBJ2-2, with TRBD2 matching 10 bases. J was trimmed by 2 bases and V by 5 bases; bases with no gene match: 5. Germline V gene sequence: CDR1 SGHVS, CDR2 FQNEAQ. CDR3 size: 16 residues. CDR3 bases: TGTGCCAGCAGCGCCCGACTAGCGGGTAACACCGGGGAGCTGTTTTTT. Protein product: CASSARLAGNTGELFF.

This chain joins TRBV19 and TRBJ1-4; 9 nucleotides agree with TRBD1. Trimming took 4 bases from V and 3 from J; bases not matched to a gene: 9. Germline-derived CDR1 and CDR2 are LNHDA and SQIVND (reference sequence). The CDR3 has 17 residues. Here the CDR3 reads CASSKSPDRGPNEKLFF. CDR3 sequence (DNA): TGTGCCAGTAGTAAATCCCCGGACAGGGGACCTAATGAAAAACTGTTTTTT.

The chain carries TRBV6-5 and TRBJ2-7; 7 bases line up with TRBD1. The CDR3 spans 15 residues. The germline V gene encodes CDR1 MNHEY and CDR2 SVGAGI. The J segment lost 1 base and the V segment lost 10 bases, leaving 13 bases of the junction unmatched. The CDR3 region is CAIKGETGRSYEQYF. CDR3 nucleotides: TGTGCCATAAAAGGAGAGACAGGGCGTTCCTACGAGCAGTACTTC.

The chain couples TRBV7-9 to TRBJ2-5, with unresolved D. CDR1 is SEHNR and CDR2 is FQNEAQ in the germline V gene (reference sequence). CDR3 length: 14 residues. V was pared by 1 base and J by 5 bases, with 11 bases between. This chain's CDR3 is CASSLEGPRETQYF. For the CDR3, the DNA is TGTGCCAGCAGCTTAGAAGGTCCTAGGGAGACCCAGTACTTC. Together with reference TRBV7-9 and TRBJ2-5, the CDR3 gives the full variable domain: DTGVSQNPRHKITKRGQNVTFRCDPISEHNRLYWYRQTLGQGPEFLTYFQNEAQLEKSRLLSDRFSAERPKGSFSTLEIQRTEQGDSAMYLCASSLEGPRETQYFGPGTRLLVL.

The chain recombines TRBV7-9 with TRBJ2-3; 8 bases are shared with TRBD2. Germline values: CDR1 SEHNR, CDR2 FQNEAQ (reference sequence). The CDR3 has 16 residues. Trimming at V came to 5 bases and at J to 3 bases, leaving 10 bases not matched to a gene. The DNA for the CDR3 is TGTGCCAGCAGCCATCCGCCCGGCGGGGGGACAGATACGCAGTATTTT. The encoded protein is CASSHPPGGGTDTQYF.

The J gene is TRBJ2-5, the V gene TRBV27; TRBD2 agrees at 11 bases. V lost 3 bases and J lost 1; bases outside the gene matches: 10. CDR1 and CDR2 from the germline V gene are MNHEY and SMNVEV (reference sequence). CDR3 size: 18 residues. The CDR3 region has the DNA TGTGCCAGCAGTTTCCTGACTAGCGGGATTTTCCCCCAAGAGACCCAGTACTTC. This gives the protein CASSFLTSGIFPQETQYF.

The chain couples TRBV7-2 to TRBJ1-4; D call uncertain. This CDR3 region has 13 residues. Per germline, CDR1 SGHTA and CDR2 FQGNSA. V shed 3 bases and J shed 8 bases, with 10 bases lying between them. The DNA for the CDR3 is TGTGCCAGCAGCTTTGAGTTAAGCGAAAAACTGTTTTTT. This sequence encodes CASSFELSEKLFF. Drawing the rest from reference TRBV7-2 and TRBJ1-4, the complete variable domain is GAGVSQSPSNKVTEKGKDVELRCDPISGHTALYWYRQSLGQGLEFLIYFQGNSAPDKSGLPSDRFSAERTGGSVSTLTIQRTQQEDSAVYLCASSFELSEKLFFGSGTQLSVL.

In its sample, this clone was seen many times. The chain combines TRBV7-9 with TRBJ1-5; D gene ambiguous. CDR1 and CDR2 (germline): SEHNR, FQNEAQ (reference sequence). The CDR3 is 15 amino acids. V lost 1 base and J 4 bases, leaving 11 bases between the germline ends. CDR3 sequence reads: CASSLVPSGNQPQHF. In nucleotides, the CDR3 is TGTGCCAGCAGCTTAGTCCCTTCGGGGAATCAGCCCCAGCATTTT.

This clone was seen just once. The rearrangement uses TRBV5-6 and TRBJ2-5, with TRBD1 identical over 9 bases. The ends lost 2 bases at V and 4 bases at J; junction bases unmatched: 12. CDR3 size: 17 residues. Germline V lookup: CDR1 SGHDT, CDR2 YYEEEE. The CDR3 nucleotides are TGTGCCAGCAGCTTCCTTGTGCTACAGGGGGCGGGAGAGACCCAGTACTTC. Its translation: CASSFLVLQGAGETQYF. The full variable domain, completed using reference TRBV5-6 and TRBJ2-5, is DAGVTQSPTHLIKTRGQQVTLRCSPKSGHDTVSWYQQALGQGPQFIFQYYEEEERQRGNFPDRFSGHQFPNYSSELNVNALLLGDSALYLCASSFLVLQGAGETQYFGPGTRLLVL.